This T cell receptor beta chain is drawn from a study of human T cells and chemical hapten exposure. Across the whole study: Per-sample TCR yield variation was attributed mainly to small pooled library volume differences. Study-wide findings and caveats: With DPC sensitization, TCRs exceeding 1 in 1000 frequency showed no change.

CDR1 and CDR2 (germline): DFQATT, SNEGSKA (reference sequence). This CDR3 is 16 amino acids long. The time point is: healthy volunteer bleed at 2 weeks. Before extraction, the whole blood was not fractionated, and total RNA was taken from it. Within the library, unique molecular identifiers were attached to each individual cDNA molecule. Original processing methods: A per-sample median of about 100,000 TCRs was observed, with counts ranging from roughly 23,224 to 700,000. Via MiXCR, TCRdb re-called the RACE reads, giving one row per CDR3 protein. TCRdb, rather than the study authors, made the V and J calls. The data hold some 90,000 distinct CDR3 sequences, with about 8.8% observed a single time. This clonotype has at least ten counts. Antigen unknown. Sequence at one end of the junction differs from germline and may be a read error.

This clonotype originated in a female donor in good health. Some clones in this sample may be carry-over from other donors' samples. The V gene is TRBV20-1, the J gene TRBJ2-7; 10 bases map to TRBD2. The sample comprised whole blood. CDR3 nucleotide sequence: TGCAGTGCCCGGGACCTAGCGGGAGACACCTCCTCCGAGCAGTACTTC. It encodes CSARDLAGDTSSEQYF.